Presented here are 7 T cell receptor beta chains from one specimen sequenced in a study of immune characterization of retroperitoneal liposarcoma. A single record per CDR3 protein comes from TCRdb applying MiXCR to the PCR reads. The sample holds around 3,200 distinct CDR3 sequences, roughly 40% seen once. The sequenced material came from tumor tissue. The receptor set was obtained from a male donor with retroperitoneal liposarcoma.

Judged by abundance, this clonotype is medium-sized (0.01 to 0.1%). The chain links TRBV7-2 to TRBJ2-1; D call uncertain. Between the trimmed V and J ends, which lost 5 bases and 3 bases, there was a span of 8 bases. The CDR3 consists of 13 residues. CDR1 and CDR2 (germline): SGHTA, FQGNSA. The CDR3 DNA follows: TGTGCCAGCAGCCATTATAACTACAATGAGCAGTTCTTC. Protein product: CASSHYNYNEQFF. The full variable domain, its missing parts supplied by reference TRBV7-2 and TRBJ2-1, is GAGVSQSPSNKVTEKGKDVELRCDPISGHTALYWYRQSLGQGLEFLIYFQGNSAPDKSGLPSDRFSAERTGGSVSTLTIQRTQQEDSAVYLCASSHYNYNEQFFGPGTRLTVL.

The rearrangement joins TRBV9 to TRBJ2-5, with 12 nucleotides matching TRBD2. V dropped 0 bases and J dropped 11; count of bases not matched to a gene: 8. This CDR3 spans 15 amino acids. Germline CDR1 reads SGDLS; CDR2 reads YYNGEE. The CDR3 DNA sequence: TGTGCCAGCAGCGTAGGACTAGCGGGAGCCTATGAGCAGTACTTC. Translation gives CASSVGLAGAYEQYF.

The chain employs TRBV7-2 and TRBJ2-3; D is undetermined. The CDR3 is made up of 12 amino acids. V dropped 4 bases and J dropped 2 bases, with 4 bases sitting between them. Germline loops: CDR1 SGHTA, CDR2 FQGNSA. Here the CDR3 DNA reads TGTGCCAGCAGCTCGTACACAGATACGCAGTATTTT. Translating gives CASSSYTDTQYF. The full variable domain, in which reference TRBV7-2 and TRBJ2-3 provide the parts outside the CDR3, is GAGVSQSPSNKVTEKGKDVELRCDPISGHTALYWYRQSLGQGLEFLIYFQGNSAPDKSGLPSDRFSAERTGGSVSTLTIQRTQQEDSAVYLCASSSYTDTQYFGPGTRLTVL.

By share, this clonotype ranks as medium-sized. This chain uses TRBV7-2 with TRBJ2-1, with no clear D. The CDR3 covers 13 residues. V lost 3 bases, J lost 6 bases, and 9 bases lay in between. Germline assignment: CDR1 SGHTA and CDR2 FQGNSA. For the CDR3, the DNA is TGTGCCAGCAGCTTCTGGGGATCCAATGAGCAGTTCTTC. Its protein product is CASSFWGSNEQFF. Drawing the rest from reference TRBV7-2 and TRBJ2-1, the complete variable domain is GAGVSQSPSNKVTEKGKDVELRCDPISGHTALYWYRQSLGQGLEFLIYFQGNSAPDKSGLPSDRFSAERTGGSVSTLTIQRTQQEDSAVYLCASSFWGSNEQFFGPGTRLTVL.

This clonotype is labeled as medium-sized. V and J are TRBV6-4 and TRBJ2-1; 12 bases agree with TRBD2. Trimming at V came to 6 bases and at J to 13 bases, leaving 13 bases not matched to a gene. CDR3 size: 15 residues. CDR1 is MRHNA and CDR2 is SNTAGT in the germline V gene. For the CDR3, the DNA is TGTGCCAGCAGCAGGACTAGCGGGGACCAAGAGACCCAGTTCTTC. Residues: CASSRTSGDQETQFF.

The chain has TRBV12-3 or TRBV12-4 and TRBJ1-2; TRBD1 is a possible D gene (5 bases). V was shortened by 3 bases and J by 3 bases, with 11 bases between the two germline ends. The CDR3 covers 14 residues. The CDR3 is CASSFGGLDYGYTF. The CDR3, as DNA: TGTGCCAGCAGTTTCGGGGGTCTTGACTATGGCTACACCTTC.

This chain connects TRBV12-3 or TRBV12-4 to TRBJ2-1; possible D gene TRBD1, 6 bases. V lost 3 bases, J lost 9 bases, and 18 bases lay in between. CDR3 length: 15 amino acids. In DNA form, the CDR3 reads TGTGCCAGCAGTTTCAGGACAGCCGTCCAAAGTGAGCAGTTCTTC. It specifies CASSFRTAVQSEQFF.